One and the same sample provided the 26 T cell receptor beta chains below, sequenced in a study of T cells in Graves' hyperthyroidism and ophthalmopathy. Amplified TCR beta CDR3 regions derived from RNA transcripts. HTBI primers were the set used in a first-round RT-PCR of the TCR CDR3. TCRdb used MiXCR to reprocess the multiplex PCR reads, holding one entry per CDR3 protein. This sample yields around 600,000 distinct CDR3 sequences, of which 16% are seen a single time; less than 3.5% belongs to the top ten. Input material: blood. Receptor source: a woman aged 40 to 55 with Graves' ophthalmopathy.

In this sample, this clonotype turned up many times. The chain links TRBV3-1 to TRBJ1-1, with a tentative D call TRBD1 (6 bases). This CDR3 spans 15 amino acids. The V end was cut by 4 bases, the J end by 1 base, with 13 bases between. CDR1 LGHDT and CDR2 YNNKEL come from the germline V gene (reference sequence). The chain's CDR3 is CASSRGQRGNTEAFF. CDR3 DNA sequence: TGTGCCAGCAGCCGCGGACAGCGGGGGAACACTGAAGCTTTCTTT.

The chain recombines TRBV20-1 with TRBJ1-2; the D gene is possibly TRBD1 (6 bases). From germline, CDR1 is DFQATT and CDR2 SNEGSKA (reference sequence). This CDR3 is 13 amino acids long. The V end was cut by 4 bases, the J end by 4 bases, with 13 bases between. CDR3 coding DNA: TGCAGTGCTAAACAGGGTGGTAGCTATGGCTACACCTTC. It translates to CSAKQGGSYGYTF.

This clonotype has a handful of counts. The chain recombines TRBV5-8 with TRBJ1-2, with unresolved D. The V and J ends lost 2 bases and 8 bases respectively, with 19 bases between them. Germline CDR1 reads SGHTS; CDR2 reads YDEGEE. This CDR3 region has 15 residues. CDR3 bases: TGTGCCAGCAGCTTCGCCCCCGGTGGGGTCGGCGGCTACACCTTC. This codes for CASSFAPGGVGGYTF.

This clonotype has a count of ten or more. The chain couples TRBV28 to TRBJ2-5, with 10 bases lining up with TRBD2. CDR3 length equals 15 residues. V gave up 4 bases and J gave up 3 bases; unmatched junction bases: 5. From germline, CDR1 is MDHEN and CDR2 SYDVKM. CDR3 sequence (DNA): TGTGCCAGCAGTTCGTGGACTAGCGGAAAAGAGACCCAGTACTTC. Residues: CASSSWTSGKETQYF.

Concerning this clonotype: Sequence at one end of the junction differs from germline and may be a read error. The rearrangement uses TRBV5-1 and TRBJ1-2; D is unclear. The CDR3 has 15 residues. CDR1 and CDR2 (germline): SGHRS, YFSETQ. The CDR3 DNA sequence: TGTGCCAGCAGCTTAGGTCCAGGAGCTAACTATGGCTACACCTTC. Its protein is CASSLGPGANYGYTF.

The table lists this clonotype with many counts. DNA of the CDR3: TGCAGTGCCCCCGGACTAGCGGGAGTAATCCACAATGAGCAGTTCTTC. Its translation is CSAPGLAGVIHNEQFF. The chain joins TRBV20-1 to TRBJ2-1; 13 bases map to TRBD2. Germline V gene sequence: CDR1 DFQATT, CDR2 SNEGSKA (reference sequence). The trim removed 6 bases at V and 5 bases at J, leaving 10 bases unmatched. This CDR3 spans 16 amino acids.

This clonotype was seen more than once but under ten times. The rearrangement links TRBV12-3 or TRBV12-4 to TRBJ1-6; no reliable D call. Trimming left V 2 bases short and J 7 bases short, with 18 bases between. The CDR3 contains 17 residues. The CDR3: CASSLKYRGSGNSPLHF. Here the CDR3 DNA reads TGTGCCAGCAGTTTAAAATACCGAGGGTCGGGCAATTCACCCCTCCACTTT.

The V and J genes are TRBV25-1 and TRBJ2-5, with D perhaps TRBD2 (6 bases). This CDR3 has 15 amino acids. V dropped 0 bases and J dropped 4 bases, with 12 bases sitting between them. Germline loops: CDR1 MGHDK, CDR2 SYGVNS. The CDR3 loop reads CASSEYSPGGETQYF. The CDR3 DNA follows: TGTGCCAGCAGTGAATATAGCCCCGGGGGAGAGACCCAGTACTTC. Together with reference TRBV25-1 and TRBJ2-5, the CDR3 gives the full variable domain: EADIYQTPRYLVIGTGKKITLECSQTMGHDKMYWYQQDPGMELHLIHYSYGVNSTEKGDLSSESTVSRIRTEHFPLTLESARPSHTSQYLCASSEYSPGGETQYFGPGTRLLVL.

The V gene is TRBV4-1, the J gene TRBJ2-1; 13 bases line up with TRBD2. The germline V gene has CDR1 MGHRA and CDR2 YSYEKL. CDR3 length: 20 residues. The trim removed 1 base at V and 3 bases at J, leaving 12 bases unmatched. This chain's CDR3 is CASSQGGGAGTSGIYNEQFF. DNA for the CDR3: TGCGCCAGCAGCCAAGGGGGGGGCGCGGGGACTAGCGGGATCTACAATGAGCAGTTCTTC.

The CDR3 region is CSASPRLAGEAGELFF. The CDR3 DNA follows: TGCAGTGCTAGCCCCCGACTAGCGGGGGAGGCCGGGGAGCTGTTTTTT. The rearrangement joins TRBV20-1 to TRBJ2-2; 12 nucleotides align to TRBD2. CDR1 and CDR2 from the germline V gene are DFQATT and SNEGSKA (reference sequence). The CDR3 runs 16 residues. With V trimmed by 3 bases and J by 6 bases, 8 bases remained unmatched.

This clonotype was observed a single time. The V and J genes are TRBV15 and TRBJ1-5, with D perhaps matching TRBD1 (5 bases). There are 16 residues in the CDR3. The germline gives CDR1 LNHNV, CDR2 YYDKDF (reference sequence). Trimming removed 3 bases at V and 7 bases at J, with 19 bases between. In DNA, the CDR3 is TGTGCCACCAGCAGGGTGGGAGGGGCCATTGGACAGCCCCAGCATTTT. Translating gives CATSRVGGAIGQPQHF.

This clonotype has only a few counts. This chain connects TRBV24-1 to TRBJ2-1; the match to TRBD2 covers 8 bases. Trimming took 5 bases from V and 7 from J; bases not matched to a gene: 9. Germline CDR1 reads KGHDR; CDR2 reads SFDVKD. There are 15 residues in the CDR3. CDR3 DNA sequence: TGTGCCACCAGTGCGTTCGGGAGGGCGGGGAATGAGCAGTTCTTC. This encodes CATSAFGRAGNEQFF.

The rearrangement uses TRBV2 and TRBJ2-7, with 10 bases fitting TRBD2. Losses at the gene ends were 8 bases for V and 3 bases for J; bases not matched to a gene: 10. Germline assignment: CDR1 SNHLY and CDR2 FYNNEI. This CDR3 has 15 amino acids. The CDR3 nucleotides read TGTGCCAGCTTACGGCTAGCGGGAGATGTCTACGAGCAGTACTTC. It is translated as CASLRLAGDVYEQYF.

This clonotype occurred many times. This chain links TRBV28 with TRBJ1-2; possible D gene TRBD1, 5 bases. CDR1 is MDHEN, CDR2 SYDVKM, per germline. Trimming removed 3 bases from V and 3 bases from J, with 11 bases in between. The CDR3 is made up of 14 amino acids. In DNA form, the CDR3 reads TGTGCCAGCAGTTTGAGGGGCCCAGACTATGGCTACACCTTC. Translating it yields CASSLRGPDYGYTF.

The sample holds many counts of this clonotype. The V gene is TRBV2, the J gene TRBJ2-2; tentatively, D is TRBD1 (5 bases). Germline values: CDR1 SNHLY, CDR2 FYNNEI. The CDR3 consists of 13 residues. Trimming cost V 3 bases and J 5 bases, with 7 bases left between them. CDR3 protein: CASSDRGTGELFF. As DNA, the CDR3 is TGTGCCAGCAGTGATAGGGGAACCGGGGAGCTGTTTTTT.

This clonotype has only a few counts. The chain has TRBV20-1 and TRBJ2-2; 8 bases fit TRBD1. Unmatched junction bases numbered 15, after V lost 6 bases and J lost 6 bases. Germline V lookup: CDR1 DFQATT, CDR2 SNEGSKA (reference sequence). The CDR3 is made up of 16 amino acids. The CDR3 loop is CSAKFLGQGSAGELFF. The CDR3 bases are TGCAGTGCCAAGTTTCTTGGACAGGGTTCAGCCGGGGAGCTGTTTTTT.

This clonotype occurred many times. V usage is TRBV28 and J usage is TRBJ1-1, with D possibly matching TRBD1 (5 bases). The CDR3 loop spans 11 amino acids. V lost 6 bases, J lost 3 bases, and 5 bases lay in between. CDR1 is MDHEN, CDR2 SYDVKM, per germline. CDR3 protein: CASRGDTEAFF. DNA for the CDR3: TGTGCCAGCAGGGGGGACACTGAAGCTTTCTTT.

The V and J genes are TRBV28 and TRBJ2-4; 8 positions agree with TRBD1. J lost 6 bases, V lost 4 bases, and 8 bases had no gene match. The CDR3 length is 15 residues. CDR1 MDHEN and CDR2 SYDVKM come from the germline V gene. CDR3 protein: CASSSQGARGNIQYF. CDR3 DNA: TGTGCCAGCAGTTCCCAGGGGGCGCGAGGAAACATTCAGTACTTC.

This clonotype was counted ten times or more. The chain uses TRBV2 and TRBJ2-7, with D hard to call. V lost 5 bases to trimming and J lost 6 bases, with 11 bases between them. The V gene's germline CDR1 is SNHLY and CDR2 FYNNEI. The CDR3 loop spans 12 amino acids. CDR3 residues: CASSTYTAEQYF. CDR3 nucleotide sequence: TGTGCCAGCAGTACCTATACTGCCGAGCAGTACTTC. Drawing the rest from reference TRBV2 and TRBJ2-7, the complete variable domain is EPEVTQTPSHQVTQMGQEVILRCVPISNHLYFYWYRQILGQKVEFLVSFYNNEISEKSEIFDDQFSVERPDGSNFTLKIRSTKLEDSAMYFCASSTYTAEQYFGPGTRLTVT.

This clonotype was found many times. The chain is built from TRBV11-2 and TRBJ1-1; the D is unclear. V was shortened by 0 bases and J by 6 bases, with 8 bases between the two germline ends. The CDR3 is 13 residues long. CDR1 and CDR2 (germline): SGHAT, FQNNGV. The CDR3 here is CASSLDHPSEAFF. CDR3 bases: TGTGCCAGCAGCTTAGATCACCCTTCTGAAGCTTTCTTT.

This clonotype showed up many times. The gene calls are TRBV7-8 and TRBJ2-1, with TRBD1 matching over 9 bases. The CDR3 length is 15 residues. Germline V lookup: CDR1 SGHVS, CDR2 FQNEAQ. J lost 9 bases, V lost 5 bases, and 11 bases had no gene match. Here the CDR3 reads CASSTGTGPAGEQFF. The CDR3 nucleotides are TGTGCCAGCAGCACCGGGACAGGGCCTGCGGGTGAGCAGTTCTTC.

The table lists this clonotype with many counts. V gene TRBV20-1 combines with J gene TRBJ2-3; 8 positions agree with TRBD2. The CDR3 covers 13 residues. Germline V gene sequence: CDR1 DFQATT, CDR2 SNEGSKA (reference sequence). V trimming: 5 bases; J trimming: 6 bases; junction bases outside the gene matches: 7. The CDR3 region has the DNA TGCAGTGCTGGCCGGGCGGGGGGCGATACGCAGTATTTT. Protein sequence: CSAGRAGGDTQYF.

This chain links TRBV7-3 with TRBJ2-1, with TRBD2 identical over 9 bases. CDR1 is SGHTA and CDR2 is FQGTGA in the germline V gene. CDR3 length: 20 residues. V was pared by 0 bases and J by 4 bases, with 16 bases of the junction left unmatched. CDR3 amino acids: CASSLTGGGAGGPRYNEQFF. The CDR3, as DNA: TGTGCCAGCAGCTTAACCGGAGGGGGGGCGGGAGGGCCTAGGTACAATGAGCAGTTCTTC.

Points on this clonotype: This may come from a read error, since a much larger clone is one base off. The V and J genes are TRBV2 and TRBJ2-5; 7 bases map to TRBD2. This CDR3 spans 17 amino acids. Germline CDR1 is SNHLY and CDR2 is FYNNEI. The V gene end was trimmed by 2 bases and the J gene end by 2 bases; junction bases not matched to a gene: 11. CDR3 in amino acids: CASSEPRGTSAQETQYF. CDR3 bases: TGTGCCAGCAGTGAACCGCGGGGAACTAGCGCGCAAGAGACCCAGTACTTC.

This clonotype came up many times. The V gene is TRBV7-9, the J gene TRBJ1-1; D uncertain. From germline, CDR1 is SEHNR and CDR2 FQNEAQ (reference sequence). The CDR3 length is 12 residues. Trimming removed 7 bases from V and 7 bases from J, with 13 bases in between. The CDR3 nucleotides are TGTGCCAGCACTCTTGGACGGCTTGAAGCTTTCTTT. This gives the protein CASTLGRLEAFF. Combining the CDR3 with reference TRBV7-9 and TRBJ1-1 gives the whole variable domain DTGVSQNPRHKITKRGQNVTFRCDPISEHNRLYWYRQTLGQGPEFLTYFQNEAQLEKSRLLSDRFSAERPKGSFSTLEIQRTEQGDSAMYLCASTLGRLEAFFGQGTRLTVV.

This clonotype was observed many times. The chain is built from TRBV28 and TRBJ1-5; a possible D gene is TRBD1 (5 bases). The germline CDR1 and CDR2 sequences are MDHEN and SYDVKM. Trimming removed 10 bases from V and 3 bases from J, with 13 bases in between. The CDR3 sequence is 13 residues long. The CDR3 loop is CAIRRVINQPQHF. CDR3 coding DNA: TGTGCCATTCGCAGGGTGATCAATCAGCCCCAGCATTTT.